The 15 T cell receptor beta chains reported below all come from one sample, sequenced in a study of CD8+CD57+ T cells in acquired aplastic anemia (dated by TCRdb to 2017 to 2018). Flow cytometry had shown CD8+CD57+ cell expansion in the patients selected for sequencing. TCRdb lists the instrument as Illumina HiSeq 2000. Profiling of TCR beta VDJ combinations and CDR3 sequences used genomic DNA as the template. TCRdb reworked the public reads: Q25 trimming with fastp, MiXCR clone assembly, productive beta chains retained. Records with the same CDR3 protein are collapsed into one entry carrying the most frequent genes and DNA. The table for this sample lists about 160,000 distinct CDR3 sequences; roughly 50% of them were counted only once. The ten largest clones add up to roughly 29% of the sample. The specimen sequenced was sorted CD4+, CD8+, or CD8+CD57+ T cells (not recorded which) from PBMCs. All receptors come from a human donor with aplastic anemia.

Of note for this clonotype: A much larger clone differs by one base, so this may be a read error. Since the CDR3 does not end with the conserved phenylalanine or tryptophan, this likely comes from a read error. The rearrangement uses TRBV5-6 and TRBJ1-1; TRBD1 is a possible D gene (5 bases). V lost 5 bases and J 7 bases, leaving 21 bases between the germline ends. The CDR3 runs to 15 residues. Germline CDR1 SGHDT, CDR2 YYEEEE. The CDR3 loop reads CASRRPGSLGDEAFY. The CDR3, as DNA: TGTGCCAGCAGGCGGCCCGGGTCCCTAGGGGATGAAGCTTTCTAT.

This clonotype was counted ten times or more. The chain has TRBV6-5 and TRBJ2-7; 11 bases are a match to TRBD1. V gave up 3 bases and J gave up 3 bases; unmatched junction bases: 1. Germline CDR1 and CDR2: MNHEY and SVGAGI. This CDR3 region has 14 residues. CDR3 sequence (DNA): TGTGCCAGCAGTTATGGGACAGGGGGCTACGAGCAGTACTTC. It specifies CASSYGTGGYEQYF.

This clonotype was seen only once. The V call is TRBV10-3, the J call TRBJ1-3; 8 bases align to TRBD1. The CDR3 spans 16 residues. Germline values: CDR1 ENHRY, CDR2 SYGVKD. The ends lost 3 bases at V and 3 bases at J; junction bases unmatched: 7. The CDR3 spells CAISDQDRGGGNTIYF. CDR3 nucleotides: TGTGCCATCAGTGACCAAGACAGGGGAGGTGGAAACACCATATATTTT.

The chain is built from TRBV27 and TRBJ2-1; D is uncertain. The germline V gene encodes CDR1 MNHEY and CDR2 SMNVEV (reference sequence). V dropped 0 bases and J dropped 0 bases, with 18 bases sitting between them. This CDR3 contains 19 residues. CDR3 bases: TGTGCCAGCAGTTTATCCCCCCCCAGTTCCACGGGCTCCTACAATGAGCAGTTCTTC. This sequence encodes CASSLSPPSSTGSYNEQFF.

This clonotype was detected ten times or more. V gene TRBV29-1 combines with J gene TRBJ2-7; D is ambiguous. Trimming removed 0 bases at V and 3 bases at J, with 12 bases between. Germline V gene sequence: CDR1 SQVTM, CDR2 ANQGSEA. The length of the CDR3 is 14 residues. The CDR3 region has the DNA TGCAGCGTTGAAGATTATGTGGACCGCTACGAGCAGTACTTC. This codes for CSVEDYVDRYEQYF.

The chain uses TRBV7-2 and TRBJ1-4; D is unresolved. CDR1 and CDR2 (germline): SGHTA, FQGNSA. V was pared by 4 bases and J by 6 bases, with 12 bases between. The CDR3 length is 14 residues. CDR3 sequence: CASSSTHFDEKLFF. The CDR3 DNA reads TGTGCCAGCAGCTCTACCCACTTCGATGAAAAACTGTTTTTT.

With regard to this clonotype: One end of the junction fails to match germline, which may point to a read error. This sequence joins TRBV27 and TRBJ1-2, with 10 bases identical to TRBD1. Germline lookup yields CDR1 MNHEY and CDR2 SMNVEV (reference sequence). The CDR3 runs 14 residues. CDR3 nucleotides: TGTGCCAGCAGTCAGACAGGGGGCGGCTATGGCTGCACCTTC. It specifies CASSQTGGGYGCTF.

This chain uses TRBV19 with TRBJ1-3; the D gene is possibly TRBD1 (5 bases). This CDR3 is 14 amino acids long. Per germline, CDR1 LNHDA and CDR2 SQIVND (reference sequence). Trimming shortened V by 0 bases and J by 2 bases, and 5 bases separated the two germline ends. The CDR3 DNA reads as TGTGCCAGTAGTATAGAAGGGGCTGGAAACACCATATATTTT. Translating it yields CASSIEGAGNTIYF.

The rearrangement links TRBV20-1 to TRBJ2-7, with unresolved D. CDR1 is DFQATT, CDR2 SNEGSKA, per germline (reference sequence). This CDR3 region has 11 residues. The germline V and J ends were trimmed by 5 bases and 3 bases, with 8 bases remaining between them. CDR3 nucleotide sequence: TGCAGTGCTGGCGTCGTCTACGAGCAGTACTTC. Its protein is CSAGVVYEQYF.

The rearrangement uses TRBV9 and TRBJ1-6; the D gene is possibly TRBD1 (6 bases). Germline CDR1 and CDR2: SGDLS and YYNGEE. The CDR3 consists of 18 residues. The V gene lost 4 bases and the J gene lost 0 bases, with 17 bases spanning the gap. The CDR3 protein is CASSSKTGPSSYNSPLHF. The CDR3 coding sequence is TGTGCCAGCAGCTCGAAGACAGGCCCAAGCTCCTATAATTCACCCCTCCACTTT.

This clonotype appeared many times. This chain joins TRBV4-2 and TRBJ2-1, with D possibly matching TRBD2 (6 bases). V lost 3 bases, J lost 8 bases, and 14 bases lay in between. Germline V gene data show CDR1 as LGHNA and CDR2 as YNFKEQ. This CDR3 is built from 14 residues. This CDR3 reads CASSQGDSLHEQFF. CDR3 bases: TGTGCCAGCAGCCAGGGGGACTCCCTCCATGAGCAGTTCTTC.

This clonotype was counted at least ten times. This rearrangement joins TRBV4-1 to TRBJ1-6; no firm D call. Trimming pared 0 bases from V and 7 bases from J, leaving 7 bases between. Germline V gene data show CDR1 as MGHRA and CDR2 as YSYEKL. This CDR3 has 14 amino acids. As DNA, the CDR3 is TGCGCCAGCAGCCAAGACGGCGAGAATTCACCCCTCCACTTT. Translation: CASSQDGENSPLHF.

The chain uses TRBV12-3 or TRBV12-4 and TRBJ1-6; no reliable D call. The V end lost 7 bases, the J end lost 7 bases, and 11 bases lay between the germline ends. The CDR3 runs 13 residues. The CDR3 protein is CASTLWINSPLHF. CDR3 DNA sequence: TGTGCCAGCACCCTTTGGATAAATTCACCCCTCCACTTT.

This rearrangement joins TRBV4-1 to TRBJ1-5; D remains ambiguous. The CDR3 is made up of 13 amino acids. Trimming removed 1 base at V and 4 bases at J, with 5 bases between. Looked up from germline, CDR1 is MGHRA and CDR2 is YSYEKL. The DNA of the CDR3 is TGCGCCAGCAGCCAAGGACCAAATCAGCCCCAGCATTTT. This encodes CASSQGPNQPQHF.

There are many counts of this clonotype. The chain uses TRBV7-2 and TRBJ2-6; D is possibly TRBD2 (5 bases). The V end lost 6 bases, the J end lost 2 bases, and 14 bases lay between the germline ends. Germline V CDR1 and CDR2: SGHTA, FQGNSA. This CDR3 has 16 amino acids. The chain's CDR3 is CASRTSSRAGANVLTF. The CDR3 region has the DNA TGTGCCAGCAGGACCTCATCGAGGGCTGGGGCCAACGTCCTGACTTTC.